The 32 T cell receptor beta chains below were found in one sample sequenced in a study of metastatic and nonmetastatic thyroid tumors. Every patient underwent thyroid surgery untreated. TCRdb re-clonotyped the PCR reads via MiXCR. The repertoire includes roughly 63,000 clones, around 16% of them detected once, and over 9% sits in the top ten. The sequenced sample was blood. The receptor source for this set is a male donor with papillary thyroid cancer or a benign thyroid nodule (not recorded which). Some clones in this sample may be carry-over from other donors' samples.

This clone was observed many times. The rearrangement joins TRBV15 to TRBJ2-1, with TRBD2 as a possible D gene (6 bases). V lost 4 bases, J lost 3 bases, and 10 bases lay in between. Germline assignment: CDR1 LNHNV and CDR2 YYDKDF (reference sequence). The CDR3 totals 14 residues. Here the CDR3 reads CATSMASVYNEQFF. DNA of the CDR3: TGTGCCACCAGCATGGCTAGCGTCTACAATGAGCAGTTCTTC.

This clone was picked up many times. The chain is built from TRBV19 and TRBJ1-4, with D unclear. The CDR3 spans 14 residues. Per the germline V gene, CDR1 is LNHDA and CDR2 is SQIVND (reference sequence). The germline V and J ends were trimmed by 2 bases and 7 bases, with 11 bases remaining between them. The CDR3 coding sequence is TGTGCCAGTAGTATAACCGGGATCGGTGAAAAACTGTTTTTT. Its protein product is CASSITGIGEKLFF.

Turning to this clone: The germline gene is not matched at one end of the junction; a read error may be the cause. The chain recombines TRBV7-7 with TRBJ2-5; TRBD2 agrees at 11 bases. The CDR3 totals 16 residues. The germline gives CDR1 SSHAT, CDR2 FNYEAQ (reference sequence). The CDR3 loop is CASSLAGGAGEETQYF. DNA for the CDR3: TGTGCTAGCAGCTTAGCGGGAGGGGCCGGCGAAGAGACCCAGTACTTC.

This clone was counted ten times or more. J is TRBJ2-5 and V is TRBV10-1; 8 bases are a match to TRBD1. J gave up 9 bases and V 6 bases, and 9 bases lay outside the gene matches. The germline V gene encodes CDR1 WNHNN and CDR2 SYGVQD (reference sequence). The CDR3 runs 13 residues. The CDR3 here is CASRGTGLSAQYF. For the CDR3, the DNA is TGCGCCAGCAGAGGGACAGGACTTTCCGCCCAGTACTTC.

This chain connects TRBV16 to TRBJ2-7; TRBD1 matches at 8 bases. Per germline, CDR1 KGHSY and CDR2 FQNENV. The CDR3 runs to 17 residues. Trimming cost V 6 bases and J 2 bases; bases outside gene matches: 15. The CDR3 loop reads CASRQGDSGEGTYEQYV. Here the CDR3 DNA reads TGTGCCAGCAGACAGGGGGATTCGGGAGAGGGGACCTACGAGCAGTACGTC.

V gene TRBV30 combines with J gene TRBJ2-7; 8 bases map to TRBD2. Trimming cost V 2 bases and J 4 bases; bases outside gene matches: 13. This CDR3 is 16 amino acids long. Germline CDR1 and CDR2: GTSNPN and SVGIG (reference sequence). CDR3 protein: CAWSRARLAYRYEQYV. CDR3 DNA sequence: TGTGCCTGGAGTCGGGCGAGACTAGCGTATCGGTACGAGCAGTACGTC.

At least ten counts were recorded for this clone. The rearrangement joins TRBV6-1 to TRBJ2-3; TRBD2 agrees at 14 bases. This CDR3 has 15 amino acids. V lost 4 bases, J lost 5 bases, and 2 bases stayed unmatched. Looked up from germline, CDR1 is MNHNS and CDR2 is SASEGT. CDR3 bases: TGTGCCAGCAGTGGGGGGACTAGCGGGGGAGATACGCAGTATTTT. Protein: CASSGGTSGGDTQYF.

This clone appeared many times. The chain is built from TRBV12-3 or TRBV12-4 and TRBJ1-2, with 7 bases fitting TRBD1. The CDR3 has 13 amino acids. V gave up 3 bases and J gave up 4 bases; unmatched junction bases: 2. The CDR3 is CASSFRQGYGYTF. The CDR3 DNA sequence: TGTGCCAGCAGTTTTCGACAGGGCTATGGCTACACCTTC.

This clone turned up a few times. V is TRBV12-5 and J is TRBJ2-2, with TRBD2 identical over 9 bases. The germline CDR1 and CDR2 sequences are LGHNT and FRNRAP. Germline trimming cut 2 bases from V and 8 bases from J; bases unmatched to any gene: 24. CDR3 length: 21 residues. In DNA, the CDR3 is TGTGCTAGTGGTTTGCACACGCCGGGACTAGCCGCCTTTCTTTTCAAGGGGGAGCTGTTTTTT. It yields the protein CASGLHTPGLAAFLFKGELFF.

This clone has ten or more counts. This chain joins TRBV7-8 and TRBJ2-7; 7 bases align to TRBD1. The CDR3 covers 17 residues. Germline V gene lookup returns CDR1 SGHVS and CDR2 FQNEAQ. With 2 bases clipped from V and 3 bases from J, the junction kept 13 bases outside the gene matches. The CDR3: CASSLNSPRTGRYEQYF. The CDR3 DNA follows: TGTGCCAGCAGCTTAAATTCCCCTAGGACAGGCCGCTACGAGCAGTACTTC.

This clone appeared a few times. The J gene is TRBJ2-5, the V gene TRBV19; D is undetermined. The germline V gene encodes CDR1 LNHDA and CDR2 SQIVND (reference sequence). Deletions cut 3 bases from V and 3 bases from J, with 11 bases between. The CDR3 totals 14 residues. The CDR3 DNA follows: TGTGCCAGTAGTATTCAGGCAGGAAAAGAGACCCAGTACTTC. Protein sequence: CASSIQAGKETQYF.

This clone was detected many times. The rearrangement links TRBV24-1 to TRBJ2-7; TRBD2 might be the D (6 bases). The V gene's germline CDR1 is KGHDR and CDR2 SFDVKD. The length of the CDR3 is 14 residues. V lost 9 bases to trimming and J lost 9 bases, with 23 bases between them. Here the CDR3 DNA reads TGTGCCACCGTTGATAGCGGAGGCCCTCGGGGGCAGTACGTC. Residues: CATVDSGGPRGQYV.

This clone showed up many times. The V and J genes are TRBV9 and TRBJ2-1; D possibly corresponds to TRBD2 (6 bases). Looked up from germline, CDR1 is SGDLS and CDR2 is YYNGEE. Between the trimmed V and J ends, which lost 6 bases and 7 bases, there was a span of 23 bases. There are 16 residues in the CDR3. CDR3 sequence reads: CASTAGPGETGNEQFF. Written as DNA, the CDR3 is TGTGCCAGCACCGCAGGACCGGGAGAAACTGGAAATGAGCAGTTCTTC.

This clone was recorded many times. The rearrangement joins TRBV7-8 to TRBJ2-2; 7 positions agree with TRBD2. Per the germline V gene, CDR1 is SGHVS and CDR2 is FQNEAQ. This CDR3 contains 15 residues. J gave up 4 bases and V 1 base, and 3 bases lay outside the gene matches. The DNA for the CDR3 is TGTGCCAGCAGCTTAGGACTAGCAGGCACCGGGGAGCTGTTTTTT. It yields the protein CASSLGLAGTGELFF.

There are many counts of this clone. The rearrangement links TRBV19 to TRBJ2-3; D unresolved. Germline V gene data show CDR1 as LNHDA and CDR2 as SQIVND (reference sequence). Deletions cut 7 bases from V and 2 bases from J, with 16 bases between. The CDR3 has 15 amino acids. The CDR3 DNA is TGTGCCAGTAACACGATAACGGGCGCCACAGATACGCAGTATTTT. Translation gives CASNTITGATDTQYF.

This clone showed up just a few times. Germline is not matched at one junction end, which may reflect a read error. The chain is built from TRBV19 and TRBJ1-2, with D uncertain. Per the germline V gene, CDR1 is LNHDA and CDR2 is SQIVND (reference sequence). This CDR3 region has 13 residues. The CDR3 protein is CAISIGTGYGYAF. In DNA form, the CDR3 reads TGTGCCATTAGTATAGGAACGGGGTATGGCTACGCCTTC.

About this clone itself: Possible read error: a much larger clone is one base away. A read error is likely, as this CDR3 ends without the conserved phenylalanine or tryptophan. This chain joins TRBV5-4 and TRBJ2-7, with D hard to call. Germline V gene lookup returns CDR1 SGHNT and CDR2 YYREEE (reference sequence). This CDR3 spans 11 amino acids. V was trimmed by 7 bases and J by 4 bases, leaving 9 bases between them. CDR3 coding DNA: TGTGCCAGCGTTGGCCTGTACGAGCAGTACATC. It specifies CASVGLYEQYI.

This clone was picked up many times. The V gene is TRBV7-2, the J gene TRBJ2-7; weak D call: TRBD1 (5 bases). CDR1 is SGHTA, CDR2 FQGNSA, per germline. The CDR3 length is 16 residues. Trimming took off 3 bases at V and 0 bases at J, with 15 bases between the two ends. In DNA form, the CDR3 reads TGTGCCAGCAGCTTCCGCTCAGACAGCCGCTCCTACGAGCAGTACTTC. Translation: CASSFRSDSRSYEQYF.

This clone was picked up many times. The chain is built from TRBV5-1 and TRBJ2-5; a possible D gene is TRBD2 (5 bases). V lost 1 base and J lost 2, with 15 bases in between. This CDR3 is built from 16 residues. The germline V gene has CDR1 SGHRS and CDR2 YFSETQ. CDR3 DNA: TGCGCCAGCAGCTTGTTTACGGGGTGGGCGCAAGAGACCCAGTACTTC. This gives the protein CASSLFTGWAQETQYF.

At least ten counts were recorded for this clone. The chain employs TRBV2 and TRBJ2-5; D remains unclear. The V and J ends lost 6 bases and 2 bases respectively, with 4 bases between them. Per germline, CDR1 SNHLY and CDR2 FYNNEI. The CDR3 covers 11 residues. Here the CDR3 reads CASRDQETQYF. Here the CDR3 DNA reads TGTGCCAGCAGGGATCAAGAGACCCAGTACTTC.

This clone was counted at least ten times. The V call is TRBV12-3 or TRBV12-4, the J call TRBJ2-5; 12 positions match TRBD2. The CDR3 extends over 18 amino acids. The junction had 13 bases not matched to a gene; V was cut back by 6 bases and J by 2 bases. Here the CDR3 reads CASSPGLAGLAGQETQYF. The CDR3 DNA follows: TGTGCCAGCAGCCCGGGACTAGCGGGCCTGGCCGGACAAGAGACCCAGTACTTC.

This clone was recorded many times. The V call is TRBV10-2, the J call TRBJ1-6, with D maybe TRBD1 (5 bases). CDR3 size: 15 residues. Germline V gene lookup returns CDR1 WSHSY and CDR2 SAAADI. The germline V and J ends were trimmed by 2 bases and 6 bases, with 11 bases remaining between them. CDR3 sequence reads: CASSETGFSNSPLHF. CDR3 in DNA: TGCGCCAGCAGTGAGACAGGTTTCTCTAATTCACCCCTCCACTTT.

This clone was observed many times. The CDR3 nucleotides are TGTGCCAGCAGCTTAGACAGGGCAGGGAAGGAAGCTTTCTTT. Amino acid sequence: CASSLDRAGKEAFF. The chain recombines TRBV7-9 with TRBJ1-1; D is possibly TRBD1 (6 bases). The germline V gene encodes CDR1 SEHNR and CDR2 FQNEAQ (reference sequence). Deletions cut 1 base from V and 8 bases from J, with 14 bases between. The CDR3 is made up of 14 amino acids.

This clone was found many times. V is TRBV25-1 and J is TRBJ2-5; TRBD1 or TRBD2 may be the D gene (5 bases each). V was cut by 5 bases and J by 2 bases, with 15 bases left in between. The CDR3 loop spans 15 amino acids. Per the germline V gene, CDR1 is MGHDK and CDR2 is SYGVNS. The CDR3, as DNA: TGTGCCAGCAGTTCCTTTCTTTGGGGGCAAGAGACCCAGTACTTC. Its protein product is CASSSFLWGQETQYF.

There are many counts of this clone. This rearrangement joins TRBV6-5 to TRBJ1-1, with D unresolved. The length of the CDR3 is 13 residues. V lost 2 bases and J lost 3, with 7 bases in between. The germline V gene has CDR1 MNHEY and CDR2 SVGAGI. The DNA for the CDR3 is TGTGCCAGCAGTTACGTGCCCCACACTGAAGCTTTCTTT. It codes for CASSYVPHTEAFF.

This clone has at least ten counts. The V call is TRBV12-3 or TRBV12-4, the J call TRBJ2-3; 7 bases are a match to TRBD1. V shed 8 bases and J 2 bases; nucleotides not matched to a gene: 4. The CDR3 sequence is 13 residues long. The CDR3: CASRDSYTDTQYF. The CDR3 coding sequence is TGTGCCAGCCGGGACAGCTACACAGATACGCAGTATTTT.

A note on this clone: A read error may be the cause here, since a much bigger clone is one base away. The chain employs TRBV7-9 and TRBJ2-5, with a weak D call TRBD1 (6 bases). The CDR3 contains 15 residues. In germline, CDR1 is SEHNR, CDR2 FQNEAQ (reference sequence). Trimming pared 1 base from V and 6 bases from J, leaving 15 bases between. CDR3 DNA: TGTGCCAGCAGCTTAGACCGCCTACAGGGACAGACCCAGTACTTC. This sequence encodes CASSLDRLQGQTQYF.

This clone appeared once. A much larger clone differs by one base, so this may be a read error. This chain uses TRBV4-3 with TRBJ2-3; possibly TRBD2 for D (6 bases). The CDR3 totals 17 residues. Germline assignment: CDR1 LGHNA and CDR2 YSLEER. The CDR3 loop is CSSSQEGSGTSTDTQYF. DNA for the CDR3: TGCTCCAGCAGCCAGGAGGGCAGCGGAACTAGCACAGATACGCAGTATTTT.

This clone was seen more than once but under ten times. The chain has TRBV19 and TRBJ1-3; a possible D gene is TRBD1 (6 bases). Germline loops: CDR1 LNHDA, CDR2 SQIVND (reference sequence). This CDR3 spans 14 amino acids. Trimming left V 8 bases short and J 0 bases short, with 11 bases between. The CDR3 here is CASETGGSGNTIYF. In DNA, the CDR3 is TGTGCCAGTGAGACAGGTGGCTCTGGAAACACCATATATTTT.

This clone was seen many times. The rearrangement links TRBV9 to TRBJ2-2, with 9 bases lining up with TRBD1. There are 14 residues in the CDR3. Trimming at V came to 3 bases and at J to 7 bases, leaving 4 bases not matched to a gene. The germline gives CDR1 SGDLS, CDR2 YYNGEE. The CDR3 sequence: CASSETGGIGELFF. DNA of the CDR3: TGTGCCAGCAGCGAGACAGGGGGGATCGGGGAGCTGTTTTTT.

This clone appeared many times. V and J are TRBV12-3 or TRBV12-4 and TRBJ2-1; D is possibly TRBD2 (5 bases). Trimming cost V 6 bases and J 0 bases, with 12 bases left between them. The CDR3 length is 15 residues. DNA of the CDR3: TGTGCCAGCAGGATAGGTGAGGGCTCCTACAATGAGCAGTTCTTC. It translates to CASRIGEGSYNEQFF.

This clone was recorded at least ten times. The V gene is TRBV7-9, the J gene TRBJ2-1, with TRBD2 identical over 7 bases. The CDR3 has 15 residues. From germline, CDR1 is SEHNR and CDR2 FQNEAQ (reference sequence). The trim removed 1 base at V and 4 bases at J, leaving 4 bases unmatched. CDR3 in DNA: TGTGCCAGCAGCTTAGGGACTAGTATTTACAATGAGCAGTTCTTC. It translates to CASSLGTSIYNEQFF.